The rows below give T cell receptor beta chains drawn from one sample of a study of blood T cells in healthy people across ages. TCRdb reprocessed the 5' RACE reads with MiXCR, giving one entry per CDR3 protein. Among under 1,000,000 distinct CDR3 sequences, about 42% were seen once, and the ten largest hold less than 20%. Input material: blood. These receptors all stem from a man older than 75 in good health. Both conserved end residues are part of each CDR3. The order of the fields is clone size, J gene, D gene, V gene, CDR3 DNA, CDR3 protein. D genes are given only for firm matches. Where a row states a size, it is once, few, many or the class of an expanded clone; other rows omit it.

>once|TRBJ2-7|NA|TRBV7-9
TGTGCCAGCAGCGTAAAACTAGCTACCTACGAGCAGTACTTC
CASSVKLATYEQYF
>NA|TRBJ2-3|NA|TRBV6-2/TRBV6-3
TGTGCCAGTAGGTTTAGAGATACGCAGTATTTT
CASRFRDTQYF
>NA|TRBJ2-7|TRBD2|TRBV12-3/TRBV12-4
TGTGCCACCCGGACTAGCGGTTACAATGAGCAGTACTTC
CATRTSGYNEQYF
>NA|TRBJ2-7|NA|TRBV9
TGTGCCAGCAGCGTAGGGGCGGGGATATCCTACAATGAGCAGTACTTC
CASSVGAGISYNEQYF
>many|TRBJ2-3|NA|TRBV7-9
TGTGCCAGCAGCTTTTCGGCTAGCACAGATACGCAGTATTTT
CASSFSASTDTQYF
>NA|TRBJ1-1|NA|TRBV5-1
TGCGCCAGCAGCTTGGAGGGACCTTCGAACACTGAAGCTTTCTTT
CASSLEGPSNTEAFF
>few|TRBJ2-5|TRBD2|TRBV28
TGTGCCAGCAGTCCCCGACTAGCGGGAAAAGAGACCCAGTACTTC
CASSPRLAGKETQYF
>NA|TRBJ2-3|NA|TRBV4-2
TGTGCCAGCAGCCAAGTCGCGGGGCCCCTACTAGATACGCAGTATTTT
CASSQVAGPLLDTQYF
>NA|TRBJ2-5|NA|TRBV2
TGTGCCAGCAGTGAAGGGGCTAGCCCAGAGACCCAGTACTTC
CASSEGASPETQYF
>NA|TRBJ2-1|NA|TRBV7-2
TGTGCCAGCAGCTTTCGCGGGGTGAAATGGAATGAGCAGTTCTTC
CASSFRGVKWNEQFF
>few|TRBJ2-3|NA|TRBV13
TGTGCCAGCAGCTCACTCCTCATCACAGATACGCAGTATTTT
CASSSLLITDTQYF
>NA|TRBJ2-3|TRBD2|TRBV12-3/TRBV12-4
TGTGCCAGCAGTTTGGGACTAGCGGCACTCACAGATACGCAGTATTTT
CASSLGLAALTDTQYF
>NA|TRBJ2-5|NA|TRBV20-1
TGCAGTGCTAGAGATCCCCGGACAGTGCAAGAGACCCAGTACTTC
CSARDPRTVQETQYF
>few|TRBJ2-1|NA|TRBV27
TGTGCCAGCAGTGTATCCCGCTCCTACAATGAGCAGTTCTTC
CASSVSRSYNEQFF
>few|TRBJ2-1|NA|TRBV20-1
TGCAGTGCTAGAGATGGTACTAGGAACTACAATGAGCAGTTCTTC
CSARDGTRNYNEQFF
>NA|TRBJ1-1|NA|TRBV29-1
TGCAGCGGGAGGCGCACTGAAGCTTTCTTT
CSGRRTEAFF
>once|TRBJ1-2|NA|TRBV20-1
TGCAGTGTAAAAACAGGGAACTATGGCTACACCTTC
CSVKTGNYGYTF
>NA|TRBJ2-5|NA|TRBV6-5
TGTGCCAGCAGGTCGGTGGGGCATGAGCAGTACTTC
CASRSVGHEQYF
>NA|TRBJ2-7|NA|TRBV10-3
TGTGCCATCACCCAAGACACAGCCTACGAGCAGTACTTC
CAITQDTAYEQYF
>NA|TRBJ2-7|NA|TRBV28
TGTGCCAGCCGCCTTCCGAGCTCCTACGAGCAGTACTTC
CASRLPSSYEQYF
>NA|TRBJ2-7|NA|TRBV29-1
TGCAGCGTTTCGAATAAATGGGCCTACGAGCAGTACTTC
CSVSNKWAYEQYF
>once|TRBJ2-4|TRBD2|TRBV11-2
TGTGCCAGCAGCTTAGATCAGCTCCGAGCGGGGGCGATAGCCAAAAACATTCGGTACTTC
CASSLDQLRAGAIAKNIRYF
>many|TRBJ2-1|TRBD2|TRBV5-1
TGCGCCAGCAGCTTGGACGAGGGACTAGCGGGAGAGTCCTACAATGAGCAGTTCTTC
CASSLDEGLAGESYNEQFF
>NA|TRBJ1-2|NA|TRBV27
TGTGCCAGCAGTTCCGACGGGTGGTCGGGCTACACCTTC
CASSSDGWSGYTF
>NA|TRBJ1-4|NA|TRBV13
TGTGCCAGCAGCTTACGACAATTTGGAACCGGGGGGGAAAAACTGTTTTTT
CASSLRQFGTGGEKLFF
>few|TRBJ2-7|NA|TRBV4-3
TGCGCCAGCAGCCAAGATGCCCGGGGAACAGTCGAGCAGTACTTC
CASSQDARGTVEQYF
>NA|TRBJ2-1|NA|TRBV10-3
TGTGCCATCAGTGTGCCGGGCGCTGAGCAGTTCTTC
CAISVPGAEQFF
>NA|TRBJ2-7|NA|TRBV4-1
TGCGCCAGCAGCGGAACAACAGGGAGGGTCTCCTACGAGCAGTACTTC
CASSGTTGRVSYEQYF
>NA|TRBJ2-7|TRBD2|TRBV7-9
TGTGCCAGCAGCTTAGTAGCGGGACATTACAATGAGCAGTACTTC
CASSLVAGHYNEQYF
>NA|TRBJ2-3|TRBD1|TRBV7-3
TGTGCCAGCAGCTTAGGGACAGATTCTAGCACAGATACGCAGTATTTT
CASSLGTDSSTDTQYF
>NA|TRBJ2-1|NA|TRBV5-4
TGTGCCAGCAGCACGGACCGGGAGCAGTTCTTC
CASSTDREQFF
>few|TRBJ2-2|NA|TRBV5-6
TGTGCCAGCAGATCTAATTTAAGGAACACCGGGGAGCTGTTTTTT
CASRSNLRNTGELFF
>NA|TRBJ2-5|NA|TRBV27
TGTGCCAGCAGTTTAAGGTGGAGACCGGGGGAGCAGTACTTC
CASSLRWRPGEQYF
>few|TRBJ2-7|NA|TRBV5-1
TGCGCCAGCAGCCCGGTGGATCCAGGGGTCTACGAGCAGTACTTC
CASSPVDPGVYEQYF
>NA|TRBJ1-6|TRBD1|TRBV20-1
TGCAGTGCTAGTCAGGCAGGGGGATCACCCCCCCACTTT
CSASQAGGSPPHF
>NA|TRBJ2-7|TRBD2|TRBV29-1
TGCAGCGTTGTAATCCCTAGCGGGAGGGCAAACGAGCAGTACTTC
CSVVIPSGRANEQYF
>many|TRBJ2-1|TRBD2|TRBV5-1
TGCGCCAGCAGCCTTCTAGCGGGAGATTACAATGAGCAGTTCTTC
CASSLLAGDYNEQFF